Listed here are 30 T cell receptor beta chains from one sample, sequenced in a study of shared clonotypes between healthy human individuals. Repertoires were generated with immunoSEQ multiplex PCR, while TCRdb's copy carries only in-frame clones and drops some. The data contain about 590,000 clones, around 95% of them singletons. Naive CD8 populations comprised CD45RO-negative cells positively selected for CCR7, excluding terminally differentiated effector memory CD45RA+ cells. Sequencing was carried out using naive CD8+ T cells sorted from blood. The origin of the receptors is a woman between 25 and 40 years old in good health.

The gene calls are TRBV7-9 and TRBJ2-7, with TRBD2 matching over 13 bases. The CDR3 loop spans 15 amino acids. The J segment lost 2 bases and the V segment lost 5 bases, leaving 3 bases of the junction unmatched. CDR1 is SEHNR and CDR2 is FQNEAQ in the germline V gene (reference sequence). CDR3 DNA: TGTGCCAGCAGCGCGGGGACTAGCGGGGCCTACGAGCAGTACTTC. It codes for CASSAGTSGAYEQYF.

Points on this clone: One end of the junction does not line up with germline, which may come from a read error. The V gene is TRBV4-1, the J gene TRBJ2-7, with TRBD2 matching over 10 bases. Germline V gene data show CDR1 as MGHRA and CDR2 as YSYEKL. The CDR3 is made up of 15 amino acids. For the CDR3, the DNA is TGTGCCAGCAGCCCCGGGAGCGGGAGGGCCAACGAGCAGTACTTC. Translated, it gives CASSPGSGRANEQYF.

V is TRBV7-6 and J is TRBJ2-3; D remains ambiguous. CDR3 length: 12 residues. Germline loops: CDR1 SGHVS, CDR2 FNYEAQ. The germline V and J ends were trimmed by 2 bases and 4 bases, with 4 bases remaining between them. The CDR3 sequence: CASSLFPDTQYF. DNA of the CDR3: TGTGCCAGCAGCTTATTCCCAGATACGCAGTATTTT.

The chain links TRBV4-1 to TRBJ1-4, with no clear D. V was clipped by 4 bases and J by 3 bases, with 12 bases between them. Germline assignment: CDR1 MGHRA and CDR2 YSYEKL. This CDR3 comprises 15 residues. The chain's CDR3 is CASSPSELANEKLFF. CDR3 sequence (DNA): TGCGCCAGCAGCCCCTCGGAGTTGGCTAATGAAAAACTGTTTTTT.

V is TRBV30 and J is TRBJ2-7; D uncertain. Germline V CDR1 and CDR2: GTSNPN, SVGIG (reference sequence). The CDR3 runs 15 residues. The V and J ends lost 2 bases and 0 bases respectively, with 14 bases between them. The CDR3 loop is CAWSTHYTSSYEQYF. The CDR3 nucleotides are TGTGCCTGGAGTACCCACTATACCAGCTCCTACGAGCAGTACTTC.

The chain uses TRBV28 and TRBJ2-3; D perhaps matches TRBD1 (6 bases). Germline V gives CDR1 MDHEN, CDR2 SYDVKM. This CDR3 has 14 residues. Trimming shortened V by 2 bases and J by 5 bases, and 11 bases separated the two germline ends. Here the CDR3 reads CASSLSIGGDTQYF. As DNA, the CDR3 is TGTGCCAGCAGTTTAAGTATAGGGGGAGATACGCAGTATTTT.

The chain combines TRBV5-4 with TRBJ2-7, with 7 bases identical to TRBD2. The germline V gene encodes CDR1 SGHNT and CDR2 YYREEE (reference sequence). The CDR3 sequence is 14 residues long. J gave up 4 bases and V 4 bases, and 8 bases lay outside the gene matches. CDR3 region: CASSRLADAYEQYF. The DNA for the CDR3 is TGTGCCAGCAGCCGGCTAGCGGATGCATACGAGCAGTACTTC.

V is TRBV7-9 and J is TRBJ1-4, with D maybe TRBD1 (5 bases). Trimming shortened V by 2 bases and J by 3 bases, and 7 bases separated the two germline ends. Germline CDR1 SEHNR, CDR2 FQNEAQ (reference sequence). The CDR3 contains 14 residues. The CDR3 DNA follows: TGTGCCAGCAGCTTATCAGGGTCTAATGAAAAACTGTTTTTT. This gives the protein CASSLSGSNEKLFF.

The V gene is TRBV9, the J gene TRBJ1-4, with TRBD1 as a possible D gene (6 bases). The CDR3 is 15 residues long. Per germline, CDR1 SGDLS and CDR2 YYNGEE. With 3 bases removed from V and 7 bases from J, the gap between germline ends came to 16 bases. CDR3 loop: CASSGNREWGEKLFF. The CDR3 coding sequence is TGTGCCAGCAGCGGCAACAGGGAGTGGGGTGAAAAACTGTTTTTT.

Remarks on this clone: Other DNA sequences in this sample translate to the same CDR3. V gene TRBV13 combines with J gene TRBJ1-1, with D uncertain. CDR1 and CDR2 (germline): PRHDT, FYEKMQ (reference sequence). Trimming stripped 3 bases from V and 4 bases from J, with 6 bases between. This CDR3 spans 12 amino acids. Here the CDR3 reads CASSLGSTEAFF. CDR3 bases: TGTGCCAGCAGCTTGGGGTCCACTGAAGCTTTCTTT.

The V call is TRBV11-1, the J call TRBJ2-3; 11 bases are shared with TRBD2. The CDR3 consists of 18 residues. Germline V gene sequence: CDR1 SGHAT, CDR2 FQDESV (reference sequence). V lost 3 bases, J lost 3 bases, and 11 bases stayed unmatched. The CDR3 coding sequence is TGTGCCAGCAGCTTTTATACTAGCGGGAGTGTAGTTACAGATACGCAGTATTTT. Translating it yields CASSFYTSGSVVTDTQYF.

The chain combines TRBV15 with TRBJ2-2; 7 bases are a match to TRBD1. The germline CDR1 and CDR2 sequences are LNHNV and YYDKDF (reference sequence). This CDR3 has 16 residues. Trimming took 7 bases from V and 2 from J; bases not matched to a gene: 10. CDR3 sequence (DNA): TGTGCCACCAACAACCGGGACAGAAAAAACACCGGGGAGCTGTTTTTT. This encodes CATNNRDRKNTGELFF.

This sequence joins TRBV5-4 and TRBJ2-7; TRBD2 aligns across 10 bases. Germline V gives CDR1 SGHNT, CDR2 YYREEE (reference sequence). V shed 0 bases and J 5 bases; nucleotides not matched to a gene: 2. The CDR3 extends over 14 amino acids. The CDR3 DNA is TGTGCCAGCAGCTTGGACCTAGCGGGAGACGAGCAGTACTTC. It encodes CASSLDLAGDEQYF.

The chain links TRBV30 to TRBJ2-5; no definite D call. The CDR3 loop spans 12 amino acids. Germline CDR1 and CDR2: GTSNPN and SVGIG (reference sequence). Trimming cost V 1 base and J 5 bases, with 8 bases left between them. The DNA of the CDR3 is TGTGCCTGGAGTGGACCCGGGGAGACCCAGTACTTC. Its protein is CAWSGPGETQYF.

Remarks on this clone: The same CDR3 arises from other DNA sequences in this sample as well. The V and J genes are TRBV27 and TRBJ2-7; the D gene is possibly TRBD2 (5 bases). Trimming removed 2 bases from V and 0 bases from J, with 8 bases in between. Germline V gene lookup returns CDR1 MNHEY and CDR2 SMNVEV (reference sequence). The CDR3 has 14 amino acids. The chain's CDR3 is CASSLGGSSYEQYF. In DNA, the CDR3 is TGTGCCAGCAGTTTAGGAGGCAGCTCCTACGAGCAGTACTTC.

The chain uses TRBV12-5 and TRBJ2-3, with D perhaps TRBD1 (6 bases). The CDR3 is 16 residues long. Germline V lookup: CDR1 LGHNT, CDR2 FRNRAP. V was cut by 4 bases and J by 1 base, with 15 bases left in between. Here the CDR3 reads CASGSWGQGRTDTQYF. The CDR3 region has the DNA TGTGCTAGTGGTTCCTGGGGGCAGGGACGCACAGATACGCAGTATTTT.

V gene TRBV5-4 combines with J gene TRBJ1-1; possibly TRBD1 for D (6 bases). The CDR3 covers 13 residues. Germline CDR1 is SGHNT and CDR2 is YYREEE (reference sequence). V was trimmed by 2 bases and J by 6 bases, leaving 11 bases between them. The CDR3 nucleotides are TGTGCCAGCAGCTTATGGGGGGCTTCTGAAGCTTTCTTT. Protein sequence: CASSLWGASEAFF.

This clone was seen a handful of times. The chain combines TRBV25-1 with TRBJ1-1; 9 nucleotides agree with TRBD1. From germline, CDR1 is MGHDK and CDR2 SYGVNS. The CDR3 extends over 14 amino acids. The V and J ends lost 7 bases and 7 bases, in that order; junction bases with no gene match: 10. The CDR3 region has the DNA TGTGCCAGCACTCGGACAGGGGACCTTGGTGAAGCTTTCTTT. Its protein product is CASTRTGDLGEAFF.

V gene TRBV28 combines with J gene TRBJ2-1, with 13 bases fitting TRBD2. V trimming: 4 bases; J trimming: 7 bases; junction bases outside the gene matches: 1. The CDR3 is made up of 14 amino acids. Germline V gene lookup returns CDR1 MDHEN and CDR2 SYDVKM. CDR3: CASSSLAGGNEQFF. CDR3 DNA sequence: TGTGCCAGCAGTTCACTAGCGGGAGGGAATGAGCAGTTCTTC.

The CDR3 DNA reads TGTGCCAGCAGTGCGGGACTTTACTCTGGAAACACCATATATTTT. Protein product: CASSAGLYSGNTIYF. The gene calls are TRBV6-5 and TRBJ1-3; TRBD1 is a possible D gene (5 bases). V lost 5 bases and J 0 bases, leaving 11 bases between the germline ends. The germline V gene encodes CDR1 MNHEY and CDR2 SVGAGI. The CDR3 loop spans 15 amino acids.

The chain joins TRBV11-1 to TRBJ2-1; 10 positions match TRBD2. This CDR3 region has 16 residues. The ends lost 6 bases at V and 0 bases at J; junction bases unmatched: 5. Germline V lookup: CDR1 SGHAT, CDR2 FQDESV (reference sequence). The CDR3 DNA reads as TGTGCCAGCAGTGGACTAGCGGACAGCTCCTACAATGAGCAGTTCTTC. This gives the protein CASSGLADSSYNEQFF.

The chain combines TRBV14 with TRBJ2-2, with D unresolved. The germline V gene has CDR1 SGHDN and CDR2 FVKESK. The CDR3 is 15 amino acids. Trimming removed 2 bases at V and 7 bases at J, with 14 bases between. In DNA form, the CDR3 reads TGTGCCAGCAGCCAACAAAAGGCCGGGTACGGGGAGCTGTTTTTT. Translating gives CASSQQKAGYGELFF.

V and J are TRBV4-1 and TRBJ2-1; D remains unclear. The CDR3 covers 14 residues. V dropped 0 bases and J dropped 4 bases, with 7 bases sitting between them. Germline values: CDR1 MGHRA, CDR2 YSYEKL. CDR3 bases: TGCGCCAGCAGCCAAGAGTCTACTTACAATGAGCAGTTCTTC. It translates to CASSQESTYNEQFF.

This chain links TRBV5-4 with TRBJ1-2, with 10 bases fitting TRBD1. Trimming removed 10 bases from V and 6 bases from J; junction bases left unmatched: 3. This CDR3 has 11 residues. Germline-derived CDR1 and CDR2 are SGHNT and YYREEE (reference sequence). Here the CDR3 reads CAWGQGHGYTF. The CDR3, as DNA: TGTGCCTGGGGACAGGGGCATGGCTACACCTTC.

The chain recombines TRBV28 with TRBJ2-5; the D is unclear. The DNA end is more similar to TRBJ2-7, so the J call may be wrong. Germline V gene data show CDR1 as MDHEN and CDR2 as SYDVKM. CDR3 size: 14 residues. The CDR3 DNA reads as TGTGCCAGCAGTTTTCGTCCGTTGAGTTACGAGCAGTACTTC. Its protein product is CASSFRPLSYEQYF.

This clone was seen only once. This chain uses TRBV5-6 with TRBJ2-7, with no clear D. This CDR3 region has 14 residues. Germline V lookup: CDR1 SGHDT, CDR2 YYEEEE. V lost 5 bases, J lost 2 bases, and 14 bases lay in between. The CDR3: CASSPGRTTYEQYF. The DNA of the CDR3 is TGTGCCAGCAGTCCCGGCAGGACGACCTACGAGCAGTACTTC.

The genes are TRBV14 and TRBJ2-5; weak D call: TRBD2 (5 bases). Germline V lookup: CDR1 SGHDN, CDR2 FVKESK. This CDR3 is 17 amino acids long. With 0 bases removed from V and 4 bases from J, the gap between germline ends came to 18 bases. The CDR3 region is CASSQEVGEVLGETQYF. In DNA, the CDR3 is TGTGCCAGCAGCCAAGAGGTGGGAGAGGTGTTGGGAGAGACCCAGTACTTC.

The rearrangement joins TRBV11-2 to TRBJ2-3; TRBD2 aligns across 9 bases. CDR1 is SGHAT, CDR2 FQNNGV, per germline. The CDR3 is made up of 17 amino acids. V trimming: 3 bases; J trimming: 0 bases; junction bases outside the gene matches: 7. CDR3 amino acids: CASSFLGGGASTDTQYF. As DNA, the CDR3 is TGTGCCAGCAGCTTCCTAGGCGGGGGGGCCAGCACAGATACGCAGTATTTT.

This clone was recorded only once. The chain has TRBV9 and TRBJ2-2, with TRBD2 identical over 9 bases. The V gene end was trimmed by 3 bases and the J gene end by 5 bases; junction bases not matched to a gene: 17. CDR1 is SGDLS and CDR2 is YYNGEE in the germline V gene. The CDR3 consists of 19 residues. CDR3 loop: CASSAGHSGSNWETGELFF. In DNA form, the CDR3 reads TGTGCCAGCAGCGCAGGACATAGCGGGAGTAACTGGGAAACCGGGGAGCTGTTTTTT.

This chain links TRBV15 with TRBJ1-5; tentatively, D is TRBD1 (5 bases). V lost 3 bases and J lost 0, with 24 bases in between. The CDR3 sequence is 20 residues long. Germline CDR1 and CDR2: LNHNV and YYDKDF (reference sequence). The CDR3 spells CATSRDTWPSYAYSNQPQHF. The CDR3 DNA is TGTGCCACCAGCAGGGACACTTGGCCGTCCTATGCCTATAGCAATCAGCCCCAGCATTTT.